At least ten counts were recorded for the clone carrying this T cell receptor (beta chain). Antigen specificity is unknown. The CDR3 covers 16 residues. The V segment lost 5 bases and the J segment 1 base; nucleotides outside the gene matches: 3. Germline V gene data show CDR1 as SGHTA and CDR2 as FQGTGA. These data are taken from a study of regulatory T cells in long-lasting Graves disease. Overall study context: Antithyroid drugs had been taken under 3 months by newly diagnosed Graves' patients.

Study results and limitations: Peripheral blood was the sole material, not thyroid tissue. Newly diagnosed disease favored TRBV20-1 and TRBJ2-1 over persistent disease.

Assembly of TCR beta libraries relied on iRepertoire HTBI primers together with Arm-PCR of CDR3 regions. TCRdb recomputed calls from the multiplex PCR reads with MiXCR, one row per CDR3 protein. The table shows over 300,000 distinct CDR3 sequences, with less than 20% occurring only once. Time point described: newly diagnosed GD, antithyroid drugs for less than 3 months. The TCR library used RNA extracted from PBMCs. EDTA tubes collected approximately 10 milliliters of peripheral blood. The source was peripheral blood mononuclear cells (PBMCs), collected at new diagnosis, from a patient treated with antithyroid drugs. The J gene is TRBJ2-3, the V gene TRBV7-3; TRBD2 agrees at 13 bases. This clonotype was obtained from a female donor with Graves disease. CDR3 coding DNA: TGTGCCAGCAGCGCGGGGACTAGCGGGGGCACAGATACGCAGTATTTT. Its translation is CASSAGTSGGTDTQYF. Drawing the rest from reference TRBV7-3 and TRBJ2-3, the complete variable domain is GAGVSQTPSNKVTEKGKYVELRCDPISGHTALYWYRQSLGQGPEFLIYFQGTGAADDSGLPNDRFFAVRPEGSVSTLKIQRTERGDSAVYLCASSAGTSGGTDTQYFGPGTRLTVL.